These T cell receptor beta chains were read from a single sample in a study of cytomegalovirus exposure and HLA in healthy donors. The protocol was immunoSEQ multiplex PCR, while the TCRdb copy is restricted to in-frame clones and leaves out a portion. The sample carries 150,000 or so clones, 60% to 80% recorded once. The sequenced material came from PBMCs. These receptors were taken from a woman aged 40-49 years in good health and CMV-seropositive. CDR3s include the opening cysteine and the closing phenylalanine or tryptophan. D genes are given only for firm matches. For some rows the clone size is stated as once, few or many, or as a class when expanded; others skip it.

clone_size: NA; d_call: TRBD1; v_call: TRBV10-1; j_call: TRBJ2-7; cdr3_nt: TGCGCCAGCAGTGAGGGGACAGGGTTCCGGCAGTACTTC; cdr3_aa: CASSEGTGFRQYF
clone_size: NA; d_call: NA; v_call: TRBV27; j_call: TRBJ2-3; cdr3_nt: TGTGCCAGCAGTTTATCTTCGGCGGGGGCAGGGAATACGCAGTATTTT; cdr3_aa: CASSLSSAGAGNTQYF
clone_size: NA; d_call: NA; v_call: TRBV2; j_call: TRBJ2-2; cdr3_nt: TGTGCCAGCAGTGAAACGGCAGGCAACACCGGGGAGCTGTTTTTT; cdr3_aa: CASSETAGNTGELFF
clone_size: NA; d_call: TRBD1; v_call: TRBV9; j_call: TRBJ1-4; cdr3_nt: TGTGCCAGCAGCACGACAGGGTTGGAGGAAAAACTGTTTTTT; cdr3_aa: CASSTTGLEEKLFF
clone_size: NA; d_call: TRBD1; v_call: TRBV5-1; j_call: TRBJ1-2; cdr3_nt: TGCGCCAGCGCGGACAGGGTCCTTGATGGCTACACCTTC; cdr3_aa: CASADRVLDGYTF
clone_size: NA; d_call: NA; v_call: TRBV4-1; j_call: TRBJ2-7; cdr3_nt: TGCGCCAGCAGCCAAGACTTCCCCAGCTACGAGCAGTACTTC; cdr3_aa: CASSQDFPSYEQYF
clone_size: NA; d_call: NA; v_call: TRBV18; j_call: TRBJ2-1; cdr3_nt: TGTGCCAGCTCACCAACGGAGAGATACAATGAGCAGTTCTTC; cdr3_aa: CASSPTERYNEQFF
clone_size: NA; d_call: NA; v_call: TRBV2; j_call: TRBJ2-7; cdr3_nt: TGTGCCAGCAGTTCCAATCGGGGGGCGGGATACGAGCAGTACTTC; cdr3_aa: CASSSNRGAGYEQYF
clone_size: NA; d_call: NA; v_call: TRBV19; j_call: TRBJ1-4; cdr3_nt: TGTGCCAGTAGTCCGCCGGGGGGGGCAGGCGAAAAACTGTTTTTT; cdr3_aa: CASSPPGGAGEKLFF
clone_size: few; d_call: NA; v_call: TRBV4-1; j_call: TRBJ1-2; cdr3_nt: TGCGCCAGCAGCCATCAGTCGAACTATGGCTACACCTTC; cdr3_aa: CASSHQSNYGYTF
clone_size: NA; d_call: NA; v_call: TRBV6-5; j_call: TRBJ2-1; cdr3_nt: TGTGCCAGCAGACCCGAGGCGGGATTCTACAATGAGCAGTTCTTC; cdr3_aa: CASRPEAGFYNEQFF
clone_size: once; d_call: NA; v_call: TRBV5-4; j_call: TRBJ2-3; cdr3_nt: TGTGCCAGCAGCCCCGACACCCCGAGCACAGATACGCAGTATTTT; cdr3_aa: CASSPDTPSTDTQYF
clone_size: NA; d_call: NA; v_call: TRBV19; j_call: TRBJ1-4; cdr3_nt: TGTGCCAGTAGTATGCGACAGCAGCGTGGTGAAAAACTGTTTTTT; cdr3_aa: CASSMRQQRGEKLFF
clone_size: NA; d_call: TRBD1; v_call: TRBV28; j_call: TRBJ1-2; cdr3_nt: TGTGCCAGCAGTTTAGCCCAACAGGGGGCGCTCGGTGGCTACACCTTC; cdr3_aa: CASSLAQQGALGGYTF
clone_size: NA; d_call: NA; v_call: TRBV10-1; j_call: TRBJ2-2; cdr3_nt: TGCGCCAGCAGTGAGGGGTCAGGACTCACCGGGGAGCTGTTTTTT; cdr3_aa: CASSEGSGLTGELFF
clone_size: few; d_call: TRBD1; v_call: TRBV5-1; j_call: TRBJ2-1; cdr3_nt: TGCGCCAGCAGCTTTACAGGGGCTGGGTACAATGAGCAGTTCTTC; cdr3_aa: CASSFTGAGYNEQFF
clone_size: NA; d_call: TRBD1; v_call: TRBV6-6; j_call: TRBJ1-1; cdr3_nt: TGTGCCAGCAGCAGGACAGGGGGCTTTACTGAAGCTTTCTTT; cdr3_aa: CASSRTGGFTEAFF
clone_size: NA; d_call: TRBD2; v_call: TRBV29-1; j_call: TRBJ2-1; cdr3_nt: TGCAGCGCCGGCGGACTAGCGAATGAGCAGTTCTTC; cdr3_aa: CSAGGLANEQFF
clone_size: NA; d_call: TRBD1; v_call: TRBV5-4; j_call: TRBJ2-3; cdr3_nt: TGTGCCAGCAGCTTCGTGACAGGGGGAATGGATACGCAGTATTTT; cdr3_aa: CASSFVTGGMDTQYF
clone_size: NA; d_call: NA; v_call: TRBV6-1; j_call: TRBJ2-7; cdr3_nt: TGTGCCGGCCAGGGGGCGGGGGGGCCCCACGAGCAGTACTTC; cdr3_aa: CAGQGAGGPHEQYF
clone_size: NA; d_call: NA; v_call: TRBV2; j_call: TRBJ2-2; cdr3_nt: TGTGCCAGCAATCTCGTCCACACCGGGGAGCTGTTTTTT; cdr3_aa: CASNLVHTGELFF
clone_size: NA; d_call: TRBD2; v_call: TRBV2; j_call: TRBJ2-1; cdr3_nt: TGTGCCAGCAAGGTGCTAGCGGGGGTGGGTTCCTACAATGAGCAGTTCTTC; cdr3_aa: CASKVLAGVGSYNEQFF
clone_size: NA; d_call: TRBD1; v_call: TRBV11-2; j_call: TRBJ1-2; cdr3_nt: TGTGCCAGCAGCGTGGGACAGGGGGATAACTATGGCTACACCTTC; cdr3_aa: CASSVGQGDNYGYTF
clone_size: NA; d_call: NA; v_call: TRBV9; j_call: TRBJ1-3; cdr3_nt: TGTGCCAGCAGCGAGACGGGAGGAAACACCATATATTTT; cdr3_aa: CASSETGGNTIYF
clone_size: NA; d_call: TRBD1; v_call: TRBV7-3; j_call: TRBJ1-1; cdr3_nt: TGTGCCAGCAGCGAACAGGGGTCGGGAACTGAAGCTTTCTTT; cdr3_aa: CASSEQGSGTEAFF
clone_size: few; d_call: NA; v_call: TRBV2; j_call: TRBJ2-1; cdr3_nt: TGTGCCAGCCGGGGAGCGGGCTCCTACAATGAGCAGTTCTTC; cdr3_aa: CASRGAGSYNEQFF
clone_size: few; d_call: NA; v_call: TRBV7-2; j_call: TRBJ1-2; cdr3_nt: TGTGCCAGCAGCTTAGAAGGGGGCTATGGCTACACCTTC; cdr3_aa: CASSLEGGYGYTF
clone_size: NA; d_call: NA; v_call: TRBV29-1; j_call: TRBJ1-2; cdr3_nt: TGCAGCGTTGTCTCCGAGCAGGGAACTAACTATGGCTACACCTTC; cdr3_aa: CSVVSEQGTNYGYTF
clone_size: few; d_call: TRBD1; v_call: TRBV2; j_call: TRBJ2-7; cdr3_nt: TGTGCCAGCAGTAAAGGACAGGGGGCATCCTACGAGCAGTACTTC; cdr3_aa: CASSKGQGASYEQYF
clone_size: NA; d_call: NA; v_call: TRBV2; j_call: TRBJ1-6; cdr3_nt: TGTGCCAGCAGTTACTCTGGGGGGGCCGAAAATTCACCCCTCCACTTT; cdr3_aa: CASSYSGGAENSPLHF
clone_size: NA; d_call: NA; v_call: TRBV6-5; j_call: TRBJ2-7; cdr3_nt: TGTGCCAGCAGTTTATGGCGGTTCTCCTACGAGCAGTACTTC; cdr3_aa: CASSLWRFSYEQYF
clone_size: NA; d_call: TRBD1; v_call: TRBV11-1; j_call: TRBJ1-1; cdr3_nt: TGTGCCAGCAGCTCGACCTGGGGGGACAGGAACACTGAAGCTTTCTTT; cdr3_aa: CASSSTWGDRNTEAFF
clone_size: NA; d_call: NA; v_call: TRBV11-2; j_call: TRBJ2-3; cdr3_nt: TGTGCCAGCAGCTTACTAGAAAACACAGATACGCAGTATTTT; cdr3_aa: CASSLLENTDTQYF
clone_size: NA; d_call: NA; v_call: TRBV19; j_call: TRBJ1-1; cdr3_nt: TGTGCCAGTAGTACGGACAGTACGAACACTGAAGCTTTCTTT; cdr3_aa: CASSTDSTNTEAFF
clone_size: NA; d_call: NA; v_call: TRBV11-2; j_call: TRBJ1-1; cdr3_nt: TGTGCCAGCAGCTTCCGAGGGGGCACTGAAGCTTTCTTT; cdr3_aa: CASSFRGGTEAFF
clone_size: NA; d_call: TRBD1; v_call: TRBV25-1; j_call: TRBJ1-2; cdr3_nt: TGTGCCAGCAGTGATCGGGACAGGGGGCATCTTGATGGCTACACCTTC; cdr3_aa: CASSDRDRGHLDGYTF
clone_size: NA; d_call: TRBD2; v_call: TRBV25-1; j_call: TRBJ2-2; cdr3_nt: TGTGCCAGCGGGGGGGGGAGGAACACCGGGGAGCTGTTTTTT; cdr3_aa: CASGGGRNTGELFF
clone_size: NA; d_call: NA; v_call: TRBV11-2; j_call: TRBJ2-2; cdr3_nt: TGTGCCAGCAGCTTTTGGAGAAACACCGGGGAGCTGTTTTTT; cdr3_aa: CASSFWRNTGELFF
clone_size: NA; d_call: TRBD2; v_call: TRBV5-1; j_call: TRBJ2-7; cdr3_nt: TGCGCCAGCAGCTTGACTAGCGGGGAGGGGTCCTACGAGCAGTACTTC; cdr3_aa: CASSLTSGEGSYEQYF
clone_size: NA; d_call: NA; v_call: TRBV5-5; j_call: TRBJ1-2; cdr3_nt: TGTGCCAGCAGCCCACGGGTCGGGGATTCGAATGGCTACACCTTC; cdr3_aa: CASSPRVGDSNGYTF
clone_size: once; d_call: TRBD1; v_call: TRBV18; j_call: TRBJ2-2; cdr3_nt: TGTGCCAGCTCACCCCCGGGACAGGGGGCCGGGGAGCTGTTTTTT; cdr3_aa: CASSPPGQGAGELFF
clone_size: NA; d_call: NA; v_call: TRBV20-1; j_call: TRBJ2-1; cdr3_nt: TGCAGTGCTGCGAAAAACAATGAGCAGTTCTTC; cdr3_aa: CSAAKNNEQFF
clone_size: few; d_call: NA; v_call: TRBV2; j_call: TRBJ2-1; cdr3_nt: TGTGCCAGCAGTCCAGGGGTTGTTGACAATGAGCAGTTCTTC; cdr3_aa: CASSPGVVDNEQFF
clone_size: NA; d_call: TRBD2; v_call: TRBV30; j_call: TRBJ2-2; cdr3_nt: TGTGCCTGGAAATCGACTAGCGGGGGGGCCGGGGAGCTGTTTTTT; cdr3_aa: CAWKSTSGGAGELFF
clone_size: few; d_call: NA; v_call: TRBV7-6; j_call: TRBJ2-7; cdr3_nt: TGTGCCAGCAGCCTTAGTGGGGGGTCCTACGAGCAGTACTTC; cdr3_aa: CASSLSGGSYEQYF
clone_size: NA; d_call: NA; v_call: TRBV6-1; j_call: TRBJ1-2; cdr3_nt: TGTGCCAGCAGTTCGATGCAGGGTATGGAAGGCTACACCTTC; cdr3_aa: CASSSMQGMEGYTF